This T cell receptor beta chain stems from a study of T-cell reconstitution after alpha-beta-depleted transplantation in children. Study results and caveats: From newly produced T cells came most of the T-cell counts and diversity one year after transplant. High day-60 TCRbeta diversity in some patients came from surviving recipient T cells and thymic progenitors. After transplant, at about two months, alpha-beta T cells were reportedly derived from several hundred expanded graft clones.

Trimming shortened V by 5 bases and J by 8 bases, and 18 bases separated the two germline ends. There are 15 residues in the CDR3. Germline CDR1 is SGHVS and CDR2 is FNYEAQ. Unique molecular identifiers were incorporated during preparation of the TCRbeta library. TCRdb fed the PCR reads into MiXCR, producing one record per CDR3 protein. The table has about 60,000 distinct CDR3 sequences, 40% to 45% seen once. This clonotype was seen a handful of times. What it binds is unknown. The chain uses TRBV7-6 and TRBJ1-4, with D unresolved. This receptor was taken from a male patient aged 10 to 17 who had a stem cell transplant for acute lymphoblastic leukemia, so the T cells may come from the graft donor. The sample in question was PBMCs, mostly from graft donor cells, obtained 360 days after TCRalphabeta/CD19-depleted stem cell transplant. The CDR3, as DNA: TGTGCCAGCAGCCTCGACGCGGGGATGCGAGAAAAACTGTTTTTT. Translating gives CASSLDAGMREKLFF.